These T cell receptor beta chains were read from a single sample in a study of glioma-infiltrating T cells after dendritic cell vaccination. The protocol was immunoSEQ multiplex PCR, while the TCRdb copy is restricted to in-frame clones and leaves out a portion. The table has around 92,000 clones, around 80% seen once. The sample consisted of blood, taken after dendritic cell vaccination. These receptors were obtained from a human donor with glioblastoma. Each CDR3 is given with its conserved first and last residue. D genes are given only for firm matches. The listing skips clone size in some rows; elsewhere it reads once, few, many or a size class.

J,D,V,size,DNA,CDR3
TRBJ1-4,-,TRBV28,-,TGTGCCAGCAGCGAGGGGGATGGGGTTGAAAAACTGTTTTTT,CASSEGDGVEKLFF
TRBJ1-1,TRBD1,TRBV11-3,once,TGTGCCAGCAGCTTAATCGGGACAGACCGGTGCCCCGCTTTCTTT,CASSLIGTDRCPAFF
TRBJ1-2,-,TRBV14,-,TGTGCCAGCAGCCGAGGAGTAAACTATGGCTACACCTTC,CASSRGVNYGYTF
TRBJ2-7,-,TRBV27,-,TGTGCCAGCAGCAATTACCCACTCGAGCAGTACTTC,CASSNYPLEQYF
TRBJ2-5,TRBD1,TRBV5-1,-,TGCGCCAGCAGCGGCGGGACAGGGGGCGAGGAGACCCAGTACTTC,CASSGGTGGEETQYF
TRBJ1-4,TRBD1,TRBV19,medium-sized,TGTGCCAGTAGCACAGGGGGCGGGAGTGAAAAACTGTTTTTT,CASSTGGGSEKLFF
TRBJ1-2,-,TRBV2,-,TGTGCCAGCGACCCACGGGGGATTGGCTACACCTTC,CASDPRGIGYTF
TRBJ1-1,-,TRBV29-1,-,TGCAGCGTTGAGAGGGCCCTGAACACTGAAGCTTTCTTT,CSVERALNTEAFF
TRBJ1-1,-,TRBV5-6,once,TGTGCCAGCAGCCAACCGGGGGGCCGTGAAGCTTTCTTT,CASSQPGGREAFF
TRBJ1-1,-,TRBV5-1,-,TGCGCCAGCAGCCTTCCTCGGGCAGGGCCCTACACTGAAGCTTTCTTT,CASSLPRAGPYTEAFF
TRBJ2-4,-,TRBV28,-,TGTGCCAGCAGTATATTCCTAGCCAAAAACATTCAGTACTTC,CASSIFLAKNIQYF
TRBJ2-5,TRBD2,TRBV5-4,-,TGTGCCAGCAGCTTGGAGCGGGGGGAAGCAGTGACCCAGTACTTC,CASSLERGEAVTQYF
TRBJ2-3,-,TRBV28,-,TGTGCCAGCACCGGCGGCCCTAGCACAGATACGCAGTATTTT,CASTGGPSTDTQYF
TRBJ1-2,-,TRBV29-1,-,TGCAGCGTTGCCTATGAACGAGGTAGCTTGGCCTTC,CSVAYERGSLAF
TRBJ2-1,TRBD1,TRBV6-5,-,TGTGCCAGCAGGAACGGACAGGGGTTGGCTGAGCAGTTCTTC,CASRNGQGLAEQFF
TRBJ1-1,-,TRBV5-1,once,TGCGCCAGCATAGGTAGGGGCGCTTTCTTT,CASIGRGAFF
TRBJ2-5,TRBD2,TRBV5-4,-,TGTGCCAGCAGCTCAAGACTAGCGGGGGAAGAGACCCAGTACTTC,CASSSRLAGEETQYF
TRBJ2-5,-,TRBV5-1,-,TGCGCCAGCAGCGAAGGAGCCGAGACCCAGTACTTC,CASSEGAETQYF
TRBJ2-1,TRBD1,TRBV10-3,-,TGTGCCATCAGCCAGCAGGGGGCGAGTAATGAGCAGTTCTTC,CAISQQGASNEQFF
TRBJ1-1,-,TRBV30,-,TGTGCCTGGAGTCCCTACAGGAACACTGAAGCTTTCTTT,CAWSPYRNTEAFF
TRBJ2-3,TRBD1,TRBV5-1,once,TGCGCCAGCAGCTTCAACCGGGACAGCCTAACAGATACGCAGTATTTT,CASSFNRDSLTDTQYF
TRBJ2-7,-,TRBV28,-,TGTGCCAGCAGTTTATGGGCTCAGTCCTACGAGCAGTACTTC,CASSLWAQSYEQYF
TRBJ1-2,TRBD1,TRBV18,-,TGTGCCAGCTCACCGGGACAGGGGAACTATGGCTACACCTTC,CASSPGQGNYGYTF
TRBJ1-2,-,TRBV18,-,TGTGCCAGCTCAGGGGACACCACCGGCTACACCTTC,CASSGDTTGYTF
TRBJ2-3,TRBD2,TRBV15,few,TGTGCCACCAGCAGAGTTAGCGGGAGGAGGTCGACAGATACGCAGTATTTT,CATSRVSGRRSTDTQYF
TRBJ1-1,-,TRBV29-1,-,TGCAGCGTTGAGGCCCGTAAAAGATCAAGTACTGAAGCTTTCTTT,CSVEARKRSSTEAFF
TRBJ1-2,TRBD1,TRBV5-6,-,TGTGCCAGCAGCATAGACAGGGGACGAGGCTACACCTTC,CASSIDRGRGYTF
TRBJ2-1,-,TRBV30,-,TGTGCCTGGAGTGTAGACAGTTACAATGAGCAGTTCTTC,CAWSVDSYNEQFF
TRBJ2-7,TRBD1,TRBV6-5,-,TGTGCCAGCAGGGGGTTGGACAGGGCCTCCTACGAGCAGTACTTC,CASRGLDRASYEQYF
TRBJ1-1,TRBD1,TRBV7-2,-,TGTGCCAGCAGCTTAGGGACAGGGGGTCAAACTGAAGCTTTCTTT,CASSLGTGGQTEAFF
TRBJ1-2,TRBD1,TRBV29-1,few,TGCAGCGTCGCAACAGGGGGTAGGTTCTCGAGCGACTACACCTTC,CSVATGGRFSSDYTF
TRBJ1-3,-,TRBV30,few,TGTGCCTGGAGTTTCCCGGGTGTCCAAAACACCATATATTTT,CAWSFPGVQNTIYF
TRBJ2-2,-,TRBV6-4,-,TGTGCCAGCAGTGTTCACAGGGACGGGGAGCTGTTTTTT,CASSVHRDGELFF
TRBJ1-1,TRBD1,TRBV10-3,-,TGTGCCATCAGTCTACAGGGGGACACTGAAGCTTTCTTT,CAISLQGDTEAFF
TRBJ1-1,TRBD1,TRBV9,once,TGTGCCAGCAGCCTGACAGGGGCGAACACTGAAGCTTTCTTT,CASSLTGANTEAFF
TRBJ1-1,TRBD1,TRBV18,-,TGTGCCAGCTCAAGTAGCGCAGGGGGACTGAACACTGAAGCTTTCTTT,CASSSSAGGLNTEAFF
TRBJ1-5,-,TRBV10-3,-,TGTGCCATCAGTGAGTCGGGGGGGCAGGTCAATCAGCCCCAGCATTTT,CAISESGGQVNQPQHF
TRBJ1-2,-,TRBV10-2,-,TGCGCCAGCAGTGAGGGCGACTATAGGGACTATGGCTACACCTTC,CASSEGDYRDYGYTF
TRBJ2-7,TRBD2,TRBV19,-,TGTGCCAGTAGTATGCTATCTAGCGGGGGAAGCTCCTACGAGCAGTACTTC,CASSMLSSGGSSYEQYF
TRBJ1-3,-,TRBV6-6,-,TGTGCCAGCAGTTACCCTACAGGTGTCGGTGGAAACACCATATATTTT,CASSYPTGVGGNTIYF
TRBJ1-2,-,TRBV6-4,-,TGTGCCAGCAGTGCCGGGGGGAATGGCTACACCTTC,CASSAGGNGYTF
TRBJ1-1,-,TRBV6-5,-,TGTGCCAGCAGTTACTCGGTTTGGGGGCACACTGAAGCTTTCTTT,CASSYSVWGHTEAFF
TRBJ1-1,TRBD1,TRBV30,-,TGTGCCTGGGAGGGCAGGGGGCGCGGAGCCACTGAAGCTTTCTTT,CAWEGRGRGATEAFF
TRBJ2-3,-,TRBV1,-,TGCACCAGCAGCCAAGCTAGCGGGGGCCCCACAGATACGCAGTATTTT,CTSSQASGGPTDTQYF
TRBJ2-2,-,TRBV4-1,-,TGCGCCAGCAGCCAAGGGGAGACCGGGGAGCTGTTTTTT,CASSQGETGELFF
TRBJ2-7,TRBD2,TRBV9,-,TGTGCCAGCAGCCCCGGGACTAGCGGGATCTACGAGCAGTACTTC,CASSPGTSGIYEQYF
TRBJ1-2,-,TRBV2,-,TGTGCCAGCAGTACTACCCCTAACTATGGCTACACCTTC,CASSTTPNYGYTF
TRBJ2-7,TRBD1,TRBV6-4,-,TGTGCCAGCAGTGAAGGACAGGAAAGAGACGAGCAGTACTTC,CASSEGQERDEQYF
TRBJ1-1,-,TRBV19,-,TGTGCCAGTAGTATAGTAGCGCTGAACACTGAAGCTTTCTTT,CASSIVALNTEAFF
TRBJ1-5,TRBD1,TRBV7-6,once,TGTGCCAGCGGGGACAGGGGAAATCAGCCCCAGCATTTT,CASGDRGNQPQHF
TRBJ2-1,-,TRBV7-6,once,TGTGCCAGCAGCTTAGTACCAGCCTACAATGAGCAGTTCTTC,CASSLVPAYNEQFF
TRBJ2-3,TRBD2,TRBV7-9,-,TGTGCCAGCAGCGGGGGGACTAGCGGGAGGGCAGATACGCAGTATTTT,CASSGGTSGRADTQYF
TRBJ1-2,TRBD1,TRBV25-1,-,TGTGCCAGCAGCCGCACGGGACAGGGGATTGACTATGGCTACACCTTC,CASSRTGQGIDYGYTF
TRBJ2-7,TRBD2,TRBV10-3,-,TGTGCCATCAGTGACGGCGGGAGCGTCTCCTACGAGCAGTACTTC,CAISDGGSVSYEQYF
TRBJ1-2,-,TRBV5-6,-,TGTGCCAGCAGCGTGAAGGGGGACTATGGCTACACCTTC,CASSVKGDYGYTF
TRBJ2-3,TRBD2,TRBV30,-,TGTGCCGGGAGACTCAAAGGACTAGTTGGCACAGATACGCAGTATTTT,CAGRLKGLVGTDTQYF
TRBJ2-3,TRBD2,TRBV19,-,TGTGCCAGTAGCCTCCTTGGCGGGAGTAGGACAGATACGCAGTATTTT,CASSLLGGSRTDTQYF